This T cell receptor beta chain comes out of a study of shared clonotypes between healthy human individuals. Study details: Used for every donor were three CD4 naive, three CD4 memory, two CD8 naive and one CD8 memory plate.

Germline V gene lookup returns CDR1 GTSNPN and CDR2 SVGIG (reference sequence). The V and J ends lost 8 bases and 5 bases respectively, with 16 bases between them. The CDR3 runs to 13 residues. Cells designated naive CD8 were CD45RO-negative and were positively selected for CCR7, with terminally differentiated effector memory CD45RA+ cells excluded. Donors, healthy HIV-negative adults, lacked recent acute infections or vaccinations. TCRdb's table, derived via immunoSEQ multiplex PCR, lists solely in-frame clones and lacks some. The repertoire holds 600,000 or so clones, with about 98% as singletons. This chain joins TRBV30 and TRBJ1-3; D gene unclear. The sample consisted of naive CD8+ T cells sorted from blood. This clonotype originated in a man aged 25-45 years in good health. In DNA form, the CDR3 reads TGTGCCGGGGAGGTCGAAGACCGAAACACCATATATTTT. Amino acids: CAGEVEDRNTIYF.